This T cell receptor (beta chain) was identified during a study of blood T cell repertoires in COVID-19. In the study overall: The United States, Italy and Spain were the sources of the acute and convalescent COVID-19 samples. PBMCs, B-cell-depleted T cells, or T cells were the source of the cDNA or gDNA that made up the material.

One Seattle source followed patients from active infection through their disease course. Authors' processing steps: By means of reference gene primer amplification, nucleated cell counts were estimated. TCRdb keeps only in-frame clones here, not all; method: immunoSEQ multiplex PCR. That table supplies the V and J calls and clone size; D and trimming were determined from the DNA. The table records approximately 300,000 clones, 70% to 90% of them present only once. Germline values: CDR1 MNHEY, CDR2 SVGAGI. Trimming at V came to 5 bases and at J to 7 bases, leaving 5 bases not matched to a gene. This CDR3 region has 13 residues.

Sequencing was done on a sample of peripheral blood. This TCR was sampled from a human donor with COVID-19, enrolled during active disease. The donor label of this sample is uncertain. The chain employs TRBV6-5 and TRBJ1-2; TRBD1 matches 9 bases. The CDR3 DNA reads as TGTGCCAGCAGTCGCGGACAGGGGTTTGGCTACACCTTC. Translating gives CASSRGQGFGYTF.